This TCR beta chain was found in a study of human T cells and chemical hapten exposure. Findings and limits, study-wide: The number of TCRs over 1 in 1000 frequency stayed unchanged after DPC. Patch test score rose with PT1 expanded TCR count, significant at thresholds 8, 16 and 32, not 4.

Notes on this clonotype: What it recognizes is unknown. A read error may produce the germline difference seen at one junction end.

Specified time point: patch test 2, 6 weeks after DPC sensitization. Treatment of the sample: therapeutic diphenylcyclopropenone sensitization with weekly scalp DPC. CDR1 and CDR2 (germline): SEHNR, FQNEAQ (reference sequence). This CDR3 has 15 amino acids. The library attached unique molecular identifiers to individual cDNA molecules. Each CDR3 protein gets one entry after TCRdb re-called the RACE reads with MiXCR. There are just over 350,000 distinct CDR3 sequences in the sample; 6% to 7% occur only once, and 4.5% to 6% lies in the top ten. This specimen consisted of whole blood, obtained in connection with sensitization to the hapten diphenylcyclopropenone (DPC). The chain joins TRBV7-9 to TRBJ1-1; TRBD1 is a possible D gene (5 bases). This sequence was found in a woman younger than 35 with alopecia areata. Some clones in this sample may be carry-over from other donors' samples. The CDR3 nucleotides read TGTGCCAACAGCACCCGACAGCTTACGAACACTGAAGCTTTCTTT. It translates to CANSTRQLTNTEAFF.